This entry lists 17 T cell receptor beta chains sequenced from one sample in a study of cytomegalovirus exposure and HLA in healthy donors. PCR primers comprised 60 Vbeta and 13 Jbeta primers. The protocol was immunoSEQ multiplex PCR, while the TCRdb copy is restricted to in-frame clones and leaves out a portion. Of around 150,000 clones in the sample, about three quarters were seen once. Sequenced: PBMCs. The receptors shown here come from a woman between 50 and 59 years old in good health and CMV-seropositive.

Here the CDR3 reads CASWGLAGYNEQFF. The CDR3, as DNA: TGTGCCAGCTGGGGACTAGCGGGATACAATGAGCAGTTCTTC. The rearrangement links TRBV2 to TRBJ2-1; 13 bases fit TRBD2. The CDR3 has 14 residues. With V trimmed by 8 bases and J by 4 bases, 2 bases remained unmatched. Germline CDR1 and CDR2: SNHLY and FYNNEI. Variable domain in full (rest from reference TRBV2 and TRBJ2-1): EPEVTQTPSHQVTQMGQEVILRCVPISNHLYFYWYRQILGQKVEFLVSFYNNEISEKSEIFDDQFSVERPDGSNFTLKIRSTKLEDSAMYFCASWGLAGYNEQFFGPGTRLTVL.

CDR3 protein: CASSFRQGGNYGYTF. The CDR3 DNA sequence: TGTGCCAGCAGTTTTAGACAGGGGGGGAACTATGGCTACACCTTC. This chain links TRBV27 with TRBJ1-2; 9 nucleotides align to TRBD1. The germline V gene has CDR1 MNHEY and CDR2 SMNVEV (reference sequence). Trimming cost V 3 bases and J 2 bases; bases outside gene matches: 4. The CDR3 runs to 15 residues.

V is TRBV10-3 and J is TRBJ1-2; 9 nucleotides match TRBD1. Trimming took 0 bases from V and 8 from J; bases not matched to a gene: 7. The CDR3 is made up of 15 amino acids. The germline V gene has CDR1 ENHRY and CDR2 SYGVKD. The CDR3 protein is CAISESGQGLGGYTF. CDR3 in DNA: TGTGCCATCAGTGAGTCGGGACAGGGTTTGGGCGGCTACACCTTC.

CDR3 sequence reads: CASSLYRGSAGGSPLHF. Here the CDR3 DNA reads TGTGCCAGCAGTTTATACCGTGGGTCCGCAGGTGGCTCACCCCTCCACTTT. The genes are TRBV28 and TRBJ1-6; D ambiguous. The CDR3 runs to 17 residues. Germline V lookup: CDR1 MDHEN, CDR2 SYDVKM. The V gene lost 1 base and the J gene lost 10 bases, with 20 bases spanning the gap. Together with reference TRBV28 and TRBJ1-6, the CDR3 gives the full variable domain: DVKVTQSSRYLVKRTGEKVFLECVQDMDHENMFWYRQDPGLGLRLIYFSYDVKMKEKGDIPEGYSVSREKKERFSLILESASTNQTSMYLCASSLYRGSAGGSPLHFGNGTRLTVT.

This chain links TRBV28 with TRBJ2-7, with 8 bases matching TRBD1. The germline gives CDR1 MDHEN, CDR2 SYDVKM. This CDR3 has 16 residues. V gave up 7 bases and J gave up 0 bases; unmatched junction bases: 11. The chain's CDR3 is CASNPIGTGNSYEQYF. In DNA form, the CDR3 reads TGTGCCAGCAATCCAATCGGGACAGGAAACTCCTACGAGCAGTACTTC.

Written as DNA, the CDR3 is TGTGCCAGCAGCCAAGAGGGGGGACTAGGTTACAATGAGCAGTTCTTC. Its translation is CASSQEGGLGYNEQFF. This chain uses TRBV5-4 with TRBJ2-1; TRBD2 agrees at 8 bases. Germline V gives CDR1 SGHNT, CDR2 YYREEE (reference sequence). There are 16 residues in the CDR3. V dropped 4 bases and J dropped 4; count of bases not matched to a gene: 10.

The V gene is TRBV5-4, the J gene TRBJ2-5; unclear D gene. The CDR3 is made up of 13 amino acids. V dropped 0 bases and J dropped 7 bases, with 10 bases sitting between them. Germline V gene data show CDR1 as SGHNT and CDR2 as YYREEE (reference sequence). The CDR3 reads CASSLEPSGTQYF. CDR3 nucleotides: TGTGCCAGCAGCTTGGAGCCCTCCGGGACCCAGTACTTC.

This chain joins TRBV19 and TRBJ2-4, with D perhaps TRBD1 (5 bases). Germline V gives CDR1 LNHDA, CDR2 SQIVND (reference sequence). The CDR3 length is 19 residues. V was clipped by 3 bases and J by 0 bases, with 21 bases between them. The CDR3 DNA is TGTGCCAGTAGTATTGGGGCGCCTTTAGTAAACTTAGCCAAAAACATTCAGTACTTC. Encoded protein: CASSIGAPLVNLAKNIQYF. The full variable domain, its missing parts supplied by reference TRBV19 and TRBJ2-4, is DGGITQSPKYLFRKEGQNVTLSCEQNLNHDAMYWYRQDPGQGLRLIYYSQIVNDFQKGDIAEGYSVSREKKESFPLTVTSAQKNPTAFYLCASSIGAPLVNLAKNIQYFGAGTRLSVL.

This chain links TRBV9 with TRBJ2-3, with 8 bases identical to TRBD2. V lost 0 bases and J lost 3; bases outside the gene matches: 3. The CDR3 has 15 residues. In germline, CDR1 is SGDLS, CDR2 YYNGEE. The CDR3 sequence: CASSVGSSGTDTQYF. The CDR3, as DNA: TGTGCCAGCAGCGTAGGGTCTAGCGGGACAGATACGCAGTATTTT.

V is TRBV25-1 and J is TRBJ1-6; D is possibly TRBD1 (5 bases). Per germline, CDR1 MGHDK and CDR2 SYGVNS. There are 14 residues in the CDR3. V lost 2 bases and J lost 8, with 10 bases in between. For the CDR3, the DNA is TGTGCCAGCAGTGAAACCGGGGGAGATTCACCCCTCCACTTT. It is translated as CASSETGGDSPLHF.

The chain has TRBV9 and TRBJ1-6; D is possibly TRBD1 (5 bases). Trimming stripped 0 bases from V and 9 bases from J, with 13 bases between. Per the germline V gene, CDR1 is SGDLS and CDR2 is YYNGEE. The CDR3 runs 15 residues. The DNA for the CDR3 is TGTGCCAGCAGCGTAGACCGGGGGACGGGTTCACCCCTCCACTTT. It translates to CASSVDRGTGSPLHF.

The V call is TRBV15, the J call TRBJ2-7, with 12 bases identical to TRBD2. The length of the CDR3 is 16 residues. Germline CDR1 LNHNV, CDR2 YYDKDF (reference sequence). The ends lost 5 bases at V and 3 bases at J; junction bases unmatched: 8. For the CDR3, the DNA is TGTGCCACCAGCGCTAGCGGGGGGGCTGGTCTCTACGAGCAGTACTTC. Amino acid sequence: CATSASGGAGLYEQYF.

The chain employs TRBV10-2 and TRBJ2-7, with 8 bases aligning to TRBD2. Germline V gene sequence: CDR1 WSHSY, CDR2 SAAADI. Losses at the gene ends were 8 bases for V and 7 bases for J; bases not matched to a gene: 10. The CDR3 has 13 residues. The CDR3, as DNA: TGCGCCAGCCGGCCGGGAGGGCCTCAAGAGCAGTACTTC. This encodes CASRPGGPQEQYF.

This clone was seen a single time. The chain couples TRBV6-1 to TRBJ2-3, with TRBD2 matching 7 bases. Germline V CDR1 and CDR2: MNHNS, SASEGT. The CDR3 extends over 16 amino acids. J gave up 7 bases and V 1 base, and 11 bases lay outside the gene matches. CDR3 region: CASSEVWGTNTNTQYF. The CDR3 DNA is TGTGCCAGCAGTGAAGTGTGGGGGACTAACACCAATACGCAGTATTTT.

Here the CDR3 reads CASSPELQETQYF. DNA of the CDR3: TGTGCCAGCTCTCCCGAGCTCCAAGAGACCCAGTACTTC. This chain joins TRBV18 and TRBJ2-5; no clear D. V was shortened by 6 bases and J by 1 base, with 9 bases between the two germline ends. The germline V gene encodes CDR1 KGHSH and CDR2 LQKENI. The CDR3 spans 13 residues.

The CDR3 DNA follows: TGTGCCAGCAGCACCCGAGACAGCTCCTACGAGCAGTACTTC. Translating gives CASSTRDSSYEQYF. The V gene is TRBV7-2, the J gene TRBJ2-7; D might be TRBD1 (5 bases). The V end was cut by 5 bases, the J end by 0 bases, with 11 bases between. The CDR3 runs to 14 residues. Germline CDR1 reads SGHTA; CDR2 reads FQGNSA.

V usage is TRBV4-1 and J usage is TRBJ2-5, with TRBD2 matching 11 bases. CDR1 and CDR2 (germline): MGHRA, YSYEKL. V was pared by 3 bases and J by 4 bases, with 16 bases of the junction left unmatched. CDR3 length: 19 residues. CDR3 in DNA: TGCGCCAGCAGCCACCCTAGGGAAGAGAGGCTAGCGGGGGGAGAGACCCAGTACTTC. Translated, it gives CASSHPREERLAGGETQYF.